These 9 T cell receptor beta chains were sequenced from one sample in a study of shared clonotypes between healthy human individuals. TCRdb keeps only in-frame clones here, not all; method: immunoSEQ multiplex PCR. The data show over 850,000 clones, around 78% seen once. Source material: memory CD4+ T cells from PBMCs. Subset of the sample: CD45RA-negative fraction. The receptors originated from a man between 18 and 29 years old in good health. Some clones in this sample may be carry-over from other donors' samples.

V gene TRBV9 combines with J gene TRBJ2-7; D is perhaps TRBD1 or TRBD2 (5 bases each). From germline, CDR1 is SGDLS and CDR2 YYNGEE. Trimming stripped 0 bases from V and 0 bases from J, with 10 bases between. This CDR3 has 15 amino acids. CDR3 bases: TGTGCCAGCAGCGTAGGGGACGAAAGCTCCTACGAGCAGTACTTC. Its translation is CASSVGDESSYEQYF.

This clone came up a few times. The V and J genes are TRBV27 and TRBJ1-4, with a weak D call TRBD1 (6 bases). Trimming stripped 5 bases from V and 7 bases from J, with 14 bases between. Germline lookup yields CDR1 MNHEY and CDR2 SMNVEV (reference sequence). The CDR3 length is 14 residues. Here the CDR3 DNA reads TGTGCCAGCAGTAAACAGGGATTTCGTGAAAAACTGTTTTTT. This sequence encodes CASSKQGFREKLFF.

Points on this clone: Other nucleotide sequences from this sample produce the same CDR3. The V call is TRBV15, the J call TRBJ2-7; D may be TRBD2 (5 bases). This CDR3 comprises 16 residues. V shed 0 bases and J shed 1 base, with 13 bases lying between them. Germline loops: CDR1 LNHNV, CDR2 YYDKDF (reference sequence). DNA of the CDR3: TGTGCCACCAGCAGAGATGGCGGAACGGGATCCTACGAGCAGTACTTC. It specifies CATSRDGGTGSYEQYF.

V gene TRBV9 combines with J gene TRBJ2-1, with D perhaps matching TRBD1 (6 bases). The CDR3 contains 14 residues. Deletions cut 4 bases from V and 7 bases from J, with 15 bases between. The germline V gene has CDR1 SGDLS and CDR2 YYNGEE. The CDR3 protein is CASSSNRVVNEQFF. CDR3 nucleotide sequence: TGTGCCAGCAGCTCAAACAGGGTTGTGAATGAGCAGTTCTTC.

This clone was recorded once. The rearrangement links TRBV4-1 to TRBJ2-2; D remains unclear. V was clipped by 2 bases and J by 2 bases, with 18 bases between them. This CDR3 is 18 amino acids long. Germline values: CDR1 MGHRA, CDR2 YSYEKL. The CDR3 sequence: CASSQPGGRVRNTGELFF. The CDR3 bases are TGCGCCAGCAGCCAACCAGGTGGAAGGGTTCGCAACACCGGGGAGCTGTTTTTT.

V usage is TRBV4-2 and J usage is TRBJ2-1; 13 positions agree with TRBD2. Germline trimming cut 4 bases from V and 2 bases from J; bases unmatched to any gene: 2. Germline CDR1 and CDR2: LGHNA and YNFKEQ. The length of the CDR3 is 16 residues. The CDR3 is CASSPGLAGPYNEQFF. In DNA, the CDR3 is TGTGCCAGCAGCCCGGGACTAGCGGGACCCTACAATGAGCAGTTCTTC.

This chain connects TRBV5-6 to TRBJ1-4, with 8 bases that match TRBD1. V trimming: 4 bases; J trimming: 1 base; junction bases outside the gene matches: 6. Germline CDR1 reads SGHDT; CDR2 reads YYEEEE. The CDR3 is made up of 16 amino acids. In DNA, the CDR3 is TGTGCCAGCAGCGAGACAGGGGAAGGAACTAATGAAAAACTGTTTTTT. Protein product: CASSETGEGTNEKLFF.

CDR3 coding DNA: TGCGCCAGCAGTGGGACTACACGAGCAGAGACCCAGTACTTC. This codes for CASSGTTRAETQYF. The chain couples TRBV10-2 to TRBJ2-5, with a possible D match to TRBD2 (6 bases). Trimming removed 4 bases at V and 4 bases at J, with 13 bases between. The CDR3 totals 14 residues. Germline CDR1 reads WSHSY; CDR2 reads SAAADI.

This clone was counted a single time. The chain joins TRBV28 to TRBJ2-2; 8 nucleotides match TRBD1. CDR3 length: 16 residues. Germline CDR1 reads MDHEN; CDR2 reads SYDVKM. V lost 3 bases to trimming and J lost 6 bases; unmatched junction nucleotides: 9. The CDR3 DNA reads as TGTGCCAGCAGTTTGGTCGGACAGGGTGCTGCCGGGGAGCTGTTTTTT. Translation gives CASSLVGQGAAGELFF.